Below, 26 T cell receptor beta chains from the same sample are listed, as sequenced in a study of Ad26.COV2.S vaccination and SARS-CoV-2 variants. Libraries were prepared by immunoSEQ multiplex PCR; TCRdb keeps only in-frame clonotypes and omits some of them. The sample lists 100,000 or so clones; around three quarters were seen once. Material: peripheral blood, obtained after recovery from COVID-19. These receptors were obtained from a human donor who had recovered from COVID-19.

The rearrangement links TRBV19 to TRBJ1-1; D uncertain. V lost 7 bases, J lost 3 bases, and 12 bases lay in between. CDR1 is LNHDA, CDR2 SQIVND, per germline (reference sequence). The CDR3 spans 13 residues. The CDR3 DNA sequence: TGTGCCAGTACCCCGGTATTGGACACTGAAGCTTTCTTT. This gives the protein CASTPVLDTEAFF.

V and J are TRBV7-2 and TRBJ1-1; D uncertain. Germline assignment: CDR1 SGHTA and CDR2 FQGNSA. There are 15 residues in the CDR3. With 0 bases removed from V and 0 bases from J, the gap between germline ends came to 8 bases. The CDR3 DNA follows: TGTGCCAGCAGCTTAGCTTTGGATTTGAACACTGAAGCTTTCTTT. Translation gives CASSLALDLNTEAFF.

Note on this clone: This CDR3 is also generated by other DNA sequences in the sample. The chain combines TRBV6-5 with TRBJ1-6; D ambiguous. Germline V gives CDR1 MNHEY, CDR2 SVGAGI. The CDR3 length is 12 residues. V lost 5 bases, J lost 7 bases, and 6 bases lay in between. The CDR3 loop reads CASSRQNSPLHF. The CDR3 nucleotides read TGTGCCAGCAGTCGCCAGAATTCACCCCTCCACTTT.

In this sample, this clone turned up once. DNA of the CDR3: TGTGCCAGCAGCTTGATTCGGTTCGACAGAGTCAATGAGCAGTTCTTC. It yields the protein CASSLIRFDRVNEQFF. V is TRBV5-6 and J is TRBJ2-1, with a weak D call TRBD1 (5 bases). Germline values: CDR1 SGHDT, CDR2 YYEEEE. The CDR3 sequence is 16 residues long. Trimming left V 1 base short and J 6 bases short, with 17 bases between.

The chain joins TRBV28 to TRBJ1-5; 11 bases match TRBD1. The CDR3 has 17 residues. The ends lost 6 bases at V and 1 base at J; junction bases unmatched: 8. CDR1 and CDR2 (germline): MDHEN, SYDVKM. The CDR3 DNA reads as TGTGCCAGCAGGGGGGACAGGGGGTTCGTCAGCAATCAGCCCCAGCATTTT. This sequence encodes CASRGDRGFVSNQPQHF.

The genes are TRBV5-4 and TRBJ2-7, with D maybe TRBD2 (5 bases). V lost 0 bases to trimming and J lost 0 bases, with 13 bases between them. This CDR3 is built from 16 residues. CDR1 and CDR2 (germline): SGHNT, YYREEE (reference sequence). CDR3 amino acids: CASSLAGGRASYEQYF. The CDR3, as DNA: TGTGCCAGCAGCTTGGCCGGAGGCCGGGCCTCCTACGAGCAGTACTTC. The full variable domain, with the rest looked up from reference TRBV5-4 and TRBJ2-7, is ETGVTQSPTHLIKTRGQQVTLRCSSQSGHNTVSWYQQALGQGPQFIFQYYREEENGRGNFPPRFSGLQFPNYSSELNVNALELDDSALYLCASSLAGGRASYEQYFGPGTRLTVT.

The V gene is TRBV7-2, the J gene TRBJ1-4; D is uncertain. The CDR3 contains 15 residues. CDR1 is SGHTA and CDR2 is FQGNSA in the germline V gene. With 2 bases removed from V and 5 bases from J, the gap between germline ends came to 12 bases. This CDR3 reads CASSLNQDGNEKLFF. CDR3 coding DNA: TGTGCCAGCAGCTTAAACCAGGATGGGAATGAAAAACTGTTTTTT.

The rearrangement uses TRBV3-1 (or the pseudogene TRBV3-2) and TRBJ1-6; D unclear. Trimming took off 8 bases at V and 7 bases at J, with 12 bases between the two ends. The CDR3 has 13 amino acids. Germline CDR1 and CDR2: LGHDT and YNNKEL (reference sequence). CDR3 sequence: CASHRTSNSPLHF. As DNA, the CDR3 is TGTGCCAGCCACCGAACATCGAATTCACCCCTCCACTTT.

This clone occurred once. The V and J genes are TRBV2 and TRBJ2-1; TRBD2 is a possible D gene (6 bases). Trimming left V 3 bases short and J 4 bases short, with 16 bases between. Germline V gives CDR1 SNHLY, CDR2 FYNNEI. The CDR3 runs 16 residues. The CDR3 region is CASSESRDSEYNEQFF. CDR3 coding DNA: TGTGCCAGCAGTGAGTCCCGGGACTCGGAATACAATGAGCAGTTCTTC. The full variable domain, in which reference TRBV2 and TRBJ2-1 provide the parts outside the CDR3, is EPEVTQTPSHQVTQMGQEVILRCVPISNHLYFYWYRQILGQKVEFLVSFYNNEISEKSEIFDDQFSVERPDGSNFTLKIRSTKLEDSAMYFCASSESRDSEYNEQFFGPGTRLTVL.

The chain carries TRBV7-2 and TRBJ2-2, with D uncertain. Germline CDR1 is SGHTA and CDR2 is FQGNSA. The CDR3 is 14 amino acids. Trimming removed 3 bases at V and 4 bases at J, with 9 bases between. CDR3 sequence (DNA): TGTGCCAGCAGCTTCTCCACCGTCACCGGGGAGCTGTTTTTT. It codes for CASSFSTVTGELFF.

The CDR3 nucleotides are TGTGCCAGCAGCCGCCCGCCTGGGGAGACCCAGTACTTC. It codes for CASSRPPGETQYF. The gene calls are TRBV11-3 and TRBJ2-5, with D hard to call. This CDR3 region has 13 residues. Germline CDR1 is SGHNT and CDR2 is YENEEA. V lost 5 bases and J 5 bases, leaving 12 bases between the germline ends. Using reference TRBV11-3 and TRBJ2-5 for the parts outside the CDR3, the full variable domain is EAGVVQSPRYKIIEKKQPVAFWCNPISGHNTLYWYLQNLGQGPELLIRYENEEAVDDSQLPKDRFSAERLKGVDSTLKIQPAELGDSAVYLCASSRPPGETQYFGPGTRLLVL.

The CDR3, as DNA: TGTGCCGGTCTTAATTACACTGAAGCTTTCTTT. Its translation: CAGLNYTEAFF. The chain uses TRBV2 and TRBJ1-1, with unresolved D. CDR1 is SNHLY, CDR2 FYNNEI, per germline. V was pared by 11 bases and J by 3 bases, with 10 bases between. This CDR3 has 11 amino acids. Full variable domain (rest looked up from reference TRBV2 and TRBJ1-1): EPEVTQTPSHQVTQMGQEVILRCVPISNHLYFYWYRQILGQKVEFLVSFYNNEISEKSEIFDDQFSVERPDGSNFTLKIRSTKLEDSAMYFCAGLNYTEAFFGQGTRLTVV.

The rearrangement links TRBV6-2 or TRBV6-3 to TRBJ2-7; TRBD2 is a possible D gene (5 bases). Trimming shortened V by 0 bases and J by 4 bases, and 7 bases separated the two germline ends. The CDR3 spans 13 residues. Germline CDR1 and CDR2: MNHEY and SVGEGT. The CDR3: CASSYSRRYEQYF. CDR3 bases: TGTGCCAGCAGTTACTCTAGGAGGTACGAGCAGTACTTC.

This clone was seen only once. The chain employs TRBV6-1 and TRBJ1-5, with D unresolved. Germline V gene sequence: CDR1 MNHNS, CDR2 SASEGT. This CDR3 contains 12 residues. Trimming removed 3 bases at V and 1 base at J, with 1 base between. CDR3 nucleotides: TGTGCCAGCAGTGACAGCAATCAGCCCCAGCATTTT. Protein product: CASSDSNQPQHF.

The V call is TRBV5-5, the J call TRBJ1-2, with a tentative D call TRBD1 (5 bases). Trimming shortened V by 0 bases and J by 8 bases, and 11 bases separated the two germline ends. Germline V gene sequence: CDR1 SGHKS, CDR2 YYEKEE (reference sequence). The CDR3 has 13 residues. This chain's CDR3 is CASSLAGRGGYTF. In nucleotides, the CDR3 is TGTGCCAGCAGCTTGGCAGGGCGGGGCGGCTACACCTTC. Full variable domain (outside the CDR3, taken from reference TRBV5-5 and TRBJ1-2): DAGVTQSPTHLIKTRGQQVTLRCSPISGHKSVSWYQQVLGQGPQFIFQYYEKEERGRGNFPDRFSARQFPNYSSELNVNALLLGDSALYLCASSLAGRGGYTFGSGTRLTVV.

The J gene is TRBJ2-6, the V gene TRBV7-2; 7 bases agree with TRBD1. With 2 bases clipped from V and 2 bases from J, the junction kept 9 bases outside the gene matches. CDR3 length equals 18 residues. Germline CDR1 SGHTA, CDR2 FQGNSA. Here the CDR3 DNA reads TGTGCCAGCAGCTTAACTGGAGCAGACAGGGCTGGGGCCAACGTCCTGACTTTC. Translated, it gives CASSLTGADRAGANVLTF.

The J gene is TRBJ2-1, the V gene TRBV6-6; 9 bases fit TRBD1. The junction had 4 bases not matched to a gene; V was cut back by 0 bases and J by 4 bases. The CDR3 extends over 16 amino acids. Germline lookup yields CDR1 MNHNY and CDR2 SVGAGI (reference sequence). The CDR3 DNA follows: TGTGCCAGCAGTTACTCCCGGGACAGGGCTTACAATGAGCAGTTCTTC. Protein product: CASSYSRDRAYNEQFF.

The genes are TRBV6-2 or TRBV6-3 and TRBJ1-2; 7 nucleotides match TRBD1. The ends lost 2 bases at V and 6 bases at J; junction bases unmatched: 6. The germline gives CDR1 MNHEY, CDR2 SVGEGT. The CDR3 spans 14 residues. The CDR3 DNA reads as TGTGCCAGCAGTTACAACAGGGACAGTCATGGCTACACCTTC. Amino acids: CASSYNRDSHGYTF.

The rearrangement uses TRBV4-1 and TRBJ2-7; the match to TRBD1 covers 11 bases. The germline V gene has CDR1 MGHRA and CDR2 YSYEKL. The V and J ends lost 4 bases and 7 bases, in that order; junction bases with no gene match: 3. The CDR3 is 13 residues long. The CDR3 DNA is TGCGCCAGCAGCCCGGACAGGGGGCGGGAGCAGTACTTC. Protein: CASSPDRGREQYF.

J is TRBJ1-5 and V is TRBV12-3 or TRBV12-4; D call uncertain. The CDR3 is made up of 12 amino acids. The V end was cut by 5 bases, the J end by 3 bases, with 5 bases between. The CDR3 spells CASSLVNQPQHF. CDR3 DNA sequence: TGTGCCAGCAGTCTGGTCAATCAGCCCCAGCATTTT.

The chain uses TRBV5-1 and TRBJ2-7; 11 nucleotides align to TRBD2. Germline V gene data show CDR1 as SGHRS and CDR2 as YFSETQ. V shed 4 bases and J 7 bases; nucleotides not matched to a gene: 7. This CDR3 region has 14 residues. The CDR3 loop reads CASSPSGLAEEQYF. The CDR3 DNA reads as TGCGCCAGCAGCCCCTCGGGACTAGCGGAAGAGCAGTACTTC.

The rearrangement uses TRBV28 and TRBJ2-3; a weak D match, TRBD2 (5 bases). Germline V gene data show CDR1 as MDHEN and CDR2 as SYDVKM. The CDR3 contains 14 residues. V was pared by 3 bases and J by 4 bases, with 11 bases between. CDR3 DNA sequence: TGTGCCAGCAGTTTCGCTAGCCGGCCAGATACGCAGTATTTT. This sequence encodes CASSFASRPDTQYF.

This chain joins TRBV5-4 and TRBJ1-1, with D uncertain. The CDR3 runs to 16 residues. CDR1 and CDR2 (germline): SGHNT, YYREEE (reference sequence). Trimming stripped 9 bases from V and 1 base from J, with 22 bases between. CDR3 sequence: CATQRAGEQRNTEAFF. As DNA, the CDR3 is TGTGCCACTCAACGAGCCGGGGAACAGAGGAACACTGAAGCTTTCTTT. Variable domain in full (rest from reference TRBV5-4 and TRBJ1-1): ETGVTQSPTHLIKTRGQQVTLRCSSQSGHNTVSWYQQALGQGPQFIFQYYREEENGRGNFPPRFSGLQFPNYSSELNVNALELDDSALYLCATQRAGEQRNTEAFFGQGTRLTVV.

The J gene is TRBJ2-3, the V gene TRBV7-6; D is unresolved. From germline, CDR1 is SGHVS and CDR2 FNYEAQ. The CDR3 has 15 residues. V was pared by 1 base and J by 2 bases, with 10 bases between. The CDR3 region is CASSLGTVSTDTQYF. DNA of the CDR3: TGTGCCAGCAGCTTAGGCACAGTGTCCACAGATACGCAGTATTTT. Using reference TRBV7-6 and TRBJ2-3 for the parts outside the CDR3, the full variable domain is GAGVSQSPRYKVTKRGQDVALRCDPISGHVSLYWYRQALGQGPEFLTYFNYEAQQDKSGLPNDRFSAERPEGSISTLTIQRTEQRDSAMYRCASSLGTVSTDTQYFGPGTRLTVL.

The chain is built from TRBV1 and TRBJ2-6; the listed D gene, TRBD2, was not tested against the DNA. TRBV1 is marked as a pseudogene. The CDR3 loop spans 20 amino acids. The CDR3 reads CTSSQDRRARILSGANVLTF. Written as DNA, the CDR3 is TGCACCAGCAGCCAAGATCGGAGGGCCCGAATCCTCTCTGGGGCCAACGTCCTGACTTTC.

The chain employs TRBV19 and TRBJ2-3; D remains unclear. The germline V and J ends were trimmed by 4 bases and 0 bases, with 11 bases remaining between them. Germline CDR1 reads LNHDA; CDR2 reads SQIVND (reference sequence). This CDR3 is built from 15 residues. The CDR3 here is CASSRATSSTDTQYF. Written as DNA, the CDR3 is TGTGCCAGTAGTAGGGCTACCTCTAGCACAGATACGCAGTATTTT.